This T cell receptor (beta chain) was sequenced during a study of blood T cell repertoires in COVID-19. Trimming cost V 5 bases and J 8 bases; bases outside gene matches: 11. CDR3 length equals 14 residues. The germline gives CDR1 SGHKS, CDR2 YYEKEE (reference sequence). In the authors' methods: Nucleated cell number was recorded as an estimate derived from reference gene primer amplification. TCRdb's copy holds only in-frame clones and misses some; the assay was immunoSEQ multiplex PCR. The V and J calls and clone size come from that table; D and trimming were worked out from the DNA. The table has under 140,000 clones, approximately 65% seen once.

The sequence was collected from a woman in her sixties with acute or convalescent COVID-19. The gene calls are TRBV5-5 and TRBJ2-3, with 7 bases identical to TRBD2. Sequencing input: peripheral blood. The DNA of the CDR3 is TGTGCCAGCAGTCGGGGGGACCTTCAGAGTACGCAGTATTTT. This translates into CASSRGDLQSTQYF.